Following are 25 T cell receptor beta chains from one sample sequenced in a study of blood T cell repertoires in COVID-19. Clones were read by immunoSEQ multiplex PCR, and TCRdb kept only the in-frame ones, dropping some. This sample has 300,000 to 350,000 clones, with around 90% found just once. The sequencing sample was made of PBMCs or T cells enriched from blood (not recorded which). Receptor source: a man younger than 45 who had recovered from COVID-19.

The rearrangement uses TRBV28 and TRBJ2-1; maybe TRBD2 (5 bases). The germline CDR1 and CDR2 sequences are MDHEN and SYDVKM. This CDR3 contains 12 residues. Between the trimmed V and J ends, which lost 2 bases and 6 bases, there was a span of 5 bases. CDR3 sequence: CASSLAGNEQFF. Written as DNA, the CDR3 is TGTGCCAGCAGTTTAGCGGGCAATGAGCAGTTCTTC.

This chain links TRBV4-1 with TRBJ2-5; maybe TRBD2 (6 bases). V gave up 0 bases and J gave up 5 bases, with 10 bases separating them. CDR1 and CDR2 from the germline V gene are MGHRA and YSYEKL. The CDR3 has 14 residues. CDR3 in amino acids: CASSQEGGAETQYF. The CDR3 nucleotides read TGCGCCAGCAGCCAAGAGGGGGGAGCGGAGACCCAGTACTTC.

The CDR3 DNA sequence: TGTGCCAGCAGCGTAGGGGCTAGCTACTCAGGAGATACGCAGTATTTT. This encodes CASSVGASYSGDTQYF. V is TRBV9 and J is TRBJ2-3, with D perhaps matching TRBD2 (5 bases). CDR3 length equals 16 residues. Trimming took off 0 bases at V and 5 bases at J, with 16 bases between the two ends. Germline V gene lookup returns CDR1 SGDLS and CDR2 YYNGEE.

The chain combines TRBV28 with TRBJ1-2, with D perhaps TRBD1 (6 bases). The CDR3 is 14 residues long. CDR1 is MDHEN and CDR2 is SYDVKM in the germline V gene. Trimming stripped 1 base from V and 4 bases from J, with 10 bases between. In nucleotides, the CDR3 is TGTGCCAGCAGTTTATTAGAACAGGGCTATGGCTACACCTTC. As protein: CASSLLEQGYGYTF.

The genes are TRBV24-1 and TRBJ2-2; D may be TRBD1 (5 bases). The CDR3 contains 15 residues. The V gene's germline CDR1 is KGHDR and CDR2 SFDVKD. Trimming took off 4 bases at V and 3 bases at J, with 11 bases between the two ends. The CDR3 sequence: CATSENRKDTGELFF. The CDR3 bases are TGTGCCACCAGTGAAAACAGGAAGGACACCGGGGAGCTGTTTTTT.

This chain links TRBV9 with TRBJ2-3, with TRBD1 matching 9 bases. This CDR3 comprises 15 residues. Germline V CDR1 and CDR2: SGDLS, YYNGEE. The trim removed 3 bases at V and 4 bases at J, leaving 6 bases unmatched. CDR3 sequence (DNA): TGTGCCAGCAGCGCCCGGGACAGGGACGCAGATACGCAGTATTTT. Protein sequence: CASSARDRDADTQYF.

The J gene is TRBJ2-1, the V gene TRBV7-6; TRBD2 matches 8 bases. Germline V gives CDR1 SGHVS, CDR2 FNYEAQ. The CDR3 is made up of 18 amino acids. V lost 0 bases and J lost 5; bases outside the gene matches: 12. CDR3 in DNA: TGTGCCAGCAGCTTAGCGTTTCGCGGGGGGACCCTAGACAATGAGCAGTTCTTC. Translated, it gives CASSLAFRGGTLDNEQFF. The full variable domain, its missing parts supplied by reference TRBV7-6 and TRBJ2-1, is GAGVSQSPRYKVTKRGQDVALRCDPISGHVSLYWYRQALGQGPEFLTYFNYEAQQDKSGLPNDRFSAERPEGSISTLTIQRTEQRDSAMYRCASSLAFRGGTLDNEQFFGPGTRLTVL.

V gene TRBV15 combines with J gene TRBJ2-7; the D is unclear. The CDR3 spans 14 residues. Germline values: CDR1 LNHNV, CDR2 YYDKDF (reference sequence). Trimming stripped 1 base from V and 5 bases from J, with 12 bases between. The CDR3: CATSRAVVFDEQYF. The CDR3, as DNA: TGTGCCACCAGCAGAGCAGTTGTTTTCGACGAGCAGTACTTC.

The chain has TRBV15 and TRBJ2-7, with 7 bases fitting TRBD1. The germline gives CDR1 LNHNV, CDR2 YYDKDF (reference sequence). After removal of 4 bases from V and 5 bases from J, the junction contained 8 bases not matched to a gene. The CDR3 has 14 residues. For the CDR3, the DNA is TGTGCCACCAGCAAATCTAGGGGGCGACACGAGCAGTACTTC. Translating it yields CATSKSRGRHEQYF.

This chain connects TRBV28 to TRBJ1-2; TRBD1 might be the D (6 bases). The CDR3 spans 13 residues. Germline V gene data show CDR1 as MDHEN and CDR2 as SYDVKM. Trimming shortened V by 5 bases and J by 4 bases, and 11 bases separated the two germline ends. The CDR3 DNA reads TGTGCCAGCAGTGTAACAGGGACCTATGGCTACACCTTC. This sequence encodes CASSVTGTYGYTF.

J is TRBJ1-4 and V is TRBV28, with D unresolved. CDR3 size: 16 residues. Trimming took off 3 bases at V and 0 bases at J, with 11 bases between the two ends. The germline gives CDR1 MDHEN, CDR2 SYDVKM. This CDR3 is CASSFGRRSTNEKLFF. The CDR3 DNA reads as TGTGCCAGCAGTTTTGGTCGCAGATCAACTAATGAAAAACTGTTTTTT.

The chain couples TRBV12-3 or TRBV12-4 to TRBJ2-2, with 7 positions matching TRBD1. The CDR3 runs 13 residues. The junction had 4 bases not matched to a gene; V was cut back by 6 bases and J by 6 bases. CDR3 amino acids: CASRRQGPGELFF. In DNA form, the CDR3 reads TGTGCCAGCAGAAGACAGGGACCCGGGGAGCTGTTTTTT.

J is TRBJ2-7 and V is TRBV28; D unclear. There are 14 residues in the CDR3. V lost 3 bases and J 6 bases, leaving 15 bases between the germline ends. Germline CDR1 is MDHEN and CDR2 is SYDVKM. CDR3 nucleotide sequence: TGTGCCAGCAGTTTTGTTCCCTTGACGGGCGAGCAGTACTTC. Translation: CASSFVPLTGEQYF.

The CDR3 DNA reads as TGTGCCATCAGCCCGGCTCGGGGGACCTACTCCTACGAGCAGTACTTC. It yields the protein CAISPARGTYSYEQYF. The rearrangement joins TRBV10-3 to TRBJ2-7; weak D call: TRBD2 (6 bases). V dropped 6 bases and J dropped 0 bases, with 18 bases sitting between them. This CDR3 spans 16 amino acids. Germline CDR1 and CDR2: ENHRY and SYGVKD.

This chain connects TRBV7-2 to TRBJ2-5, with TRBD2 identical over 7 bases. The V and J ends lost 2 bases and 2 bases, in that order; junction bases with no gene match: 5. This CDR3 comprises 15 residues. CDR1 and CDR2 (germline): SGHTA, FQGNSA. The CDR3 DNA sequence: TGTGCCAGCAGCTTACGGCGGGGGAGGCAAGAGACCCAGTACTTC. Residues: CASSLRRGRQETQYF.

This clone has more than one count but fewer than ten. The chain uses TRBV29-1 and TRBJ1-2, with D tentatively TRBD1 (5 bases). This CDR3 region has 14 residues. Germline values: CDR1 SQVTM, CDR2 ANQGSEA. The V end lost 3 bases, the J end lost 4 bases, and 15 bases lay between the germline ends. CDR3 in DNA: TGCAGCGTTGAGGGGGGTGCCGGAGGCTATGGCTACACCTTC. Residues: CSVEGGAGGYGYTF.

The chain couples TRBV5-8 to TRBJ2-7; tentative D call: TRBD1 (6 bases). V was clipped by 5 bases and J by 1 base, with 13 bases between them. Germline CDR1 SGHTS, CDR2 YDEGEE. This CDR3 is built from 14 residues. DNA for the CDR3: TGTGCCAGCAGGTCCGGGACAACTTCCTACGAGCAGTACTTC. Its translation: CASRSGTTSYEQYF.

In its sample, this clone was seen once. This chain links TRBV7-2 with TRBJ1-2; D is possibly TRBD1 (6 bases). Between the trimmed V and J ends, which lost 5 bases and 8 bases, there was a span of 18 bases. This CDR3 has 14 amino acids. CDR1 is SGHTA and CDR2 is FQGNSA in the germline V gene. This chain's CDR3 is CASSLSWGGAGYTF. CDR3 sequence (DNA): TGTGCCAGCAGCCTTTCTTGGGGGGGGGCCGGCTACACCTTC. Based on the CDR3 plus reference TRBV7-2 and TRBJ1-2, the full variable domain is GAGVSQSPSNKVTEKGKDVELRCDPISGHTALYWYRQSLGQGLEFLIYFQGNSAPDKSGLPSDRFSAERTGGSVSTLTIQRTQQEDSAVYLCASSLSWGGAGYTFGSGTRLTVV.

This clone appeared once. V gene TRBV5-1 combines with J gene TRBJ2-5; tentatively, D is TRBD1 (5 bases). The germline gives CDR1 SGHRS, CDR2 YFSETQ. This CDR3 region has 13 residues. V lost 0 bases to trimming and J lost 4 bases, with 7 bases between them. CDR3 loop: CASSLAGIETQYF. The CDR3 DNA sequence: TGCGCCAGCAGCTTGGCAGGGATAGAGACCCAGTACTTC.

The chain employs TRBV7-9 and TRBJ2-5, with 8 nucleotides matching TRBD2. Losses at the gene ends were 5 bases for V and 5 bases for J; bases not matched to a gene: 10. This CDR3 contains 15 residues. Germline values: CDR1 SEHNR, CDR2 FQNEAQ (reference sequence). DNA for the CDR3: TGTGCCAGCAGCAGGATCCTCTCGGGAGGGGAGACCCAGTACTTC. It yields the protein CASSRILSGGETQYF.

This clone was seen just once. V and J are TRBV7-8 and TRBJ2-1, with 8 bases identical to TRBD1. CDR1 is SGHVS, CDR2 FQNEAQ, per germline. This CDR3 region has 14 residues. V shed 5 bases and J 6 bases; nucleotides not matched to a gene: 6. CDR3 nucleotides: TGTGCCAGCAGCCCCGGGACAGGCGGCAATGAGCAGTTCTTC. Residues: CASSPGTGGNEQFF. The complete variable domain, with remaining parts taken from reference TRBV7-8 and TRBJ2-1, reads GAGVSQSPRYKVAKRGQDVALRCDPISGHVSLFWYQQALGQGPEFLTYFQNEAQLDKSGLPSDRFFAERPEGSVSTLKIQRTQQEDSAVYLCASSPGTGGNEQFFGPGTRLTVL.

V and J are TRBV9 and TRBJ2-1; D ambiguous. In germline, CDR1 is SGDLS, CDR2 YYNGEE. The CDR3 spans 15 residues. V was shortened by 0 bases and J by 3 bases, with 10 bases between the two germline ends. CDR3 sequence reads: CASSVGGGNYNEQFF. DNA for the CDR3: TGTGCCAGCAGCGTAGGCGGCGGCAACTACAATGAGCAGTTCTTC.

This clone was detected a few times. The DNA for the CDR3 is TGTGCCAGCAGCTTAGAAGCGGGAATTAGTATTGAGCAGTACTTC. This gives the protein CASSLEAGISIEQYF. This chain links TRBV7-6 with TRBJ2-7, with 7 bases aligning to TRBD2. Germline CDR1 SGHVS, CDR2 FNYEAQ. This CDR3 has 15 residues. Trimming removed 1 base from V and 7 bases from J; junction bases left unmatched: 10.

This clone was seen only once. The genes are TRBV28 and TRBJ2-7; 12 bases agree with TRBD2. CDR1 and CDR2 (germline): MDHEN, SYDVKM. V gave up 3 bases and J gave up 2 bases; unmatched junction bases: 2. The CDR3 contains 15 residues. CDR3 region: CASSFPSGGAYEQYF. The CDR3 DNA sequence: TGTGCCAGCAGTTTTCCTAGCGGGGGGGCCTACGAGCAGTACTTC.

This clone was counted only a few times. V usage is TRBV6-5 and J usage is TRBJ1-5, with 7 bases lining up with TRBD1. V gave up 6 bases and J gave up 0 bases; unmatched junction bases: 5. CDR1 and CDR2 (germline): MNHEY, SVGAGI. The CDR3 totals 15 residues. CDR3 sequence reads: CASRGQVHSNQPQHF. The CDR3 nucleotides read TGTGCCAGCAGAGGACAGGTCCATAGCAATCAGCCCCAGCATTTT.